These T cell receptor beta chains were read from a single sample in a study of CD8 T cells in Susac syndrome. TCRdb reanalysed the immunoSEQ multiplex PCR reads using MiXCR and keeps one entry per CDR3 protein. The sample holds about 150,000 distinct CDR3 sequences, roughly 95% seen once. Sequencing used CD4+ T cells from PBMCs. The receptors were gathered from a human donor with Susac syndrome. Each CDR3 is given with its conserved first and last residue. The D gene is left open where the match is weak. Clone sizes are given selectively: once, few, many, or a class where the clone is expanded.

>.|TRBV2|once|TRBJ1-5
TGTGCCAGCAGTGGTTTGACTTCGGATCAGCCCCAGCATTTT
CASSGLTSDQPQHF
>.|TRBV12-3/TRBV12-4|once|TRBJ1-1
TGTGCCAGCAGTTTAAAAGGGCGCACTGAAGCTTTCTTT
CASSLKGRTEAFF
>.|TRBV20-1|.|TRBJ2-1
TGCAGTGCCCCGACTAACAATGAGCAGTTCTTC
CSAPTNNEQFF
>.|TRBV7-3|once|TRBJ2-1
TGTGCCAGCAGCTTAACGGGAGGCAGTGAGCAGTTCTTC
CASSLTGGSEQFF
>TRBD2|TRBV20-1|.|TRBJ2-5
TGCAGTGCTTGTTCTAGCGGCCAAGAGACCCAGTACTTC
CSACSSGQETQYF
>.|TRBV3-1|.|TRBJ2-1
TGTGCCAGCAGCCAAGGTTCTGGGGAGAGCTCCTACAATGAGCAGTTCTTC
CASSQGSGESSYNEQFF
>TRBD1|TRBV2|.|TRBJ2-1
TGTGCCAGCAGTGCCTCACTAGGGACAGCGCTCACCTACAATGAGCAGTTCTTC
CASSASLGTALTYNEQFF
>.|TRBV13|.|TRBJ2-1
TGTGCCAGCAGCTTAGGGCTAGCCAATGAGCAGTTCTTC
CASSLGLANEQFF
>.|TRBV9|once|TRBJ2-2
TGTGCCAGCAGCGCCGGGCGGTATGGAGTAACCGGGGAGCTGTTTTTT
CASSAGRYGVTGELFF
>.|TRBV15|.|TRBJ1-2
TGTGCCACCAGCAGAGGCGACTATGGCTACACCTTC
CATSRGDYGYTF
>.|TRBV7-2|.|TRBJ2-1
TGTGCCAGCAGCCCCGGTGCGTATGAGCAGTTCTTC
CASSPGAYEQFF
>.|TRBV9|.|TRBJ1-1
TGTGCCAGCAGCGTATCAGACCTCACTGAAGCTTTCTTT
CASSVSDLTEAFF
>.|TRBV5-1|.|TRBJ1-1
TGCGCCAGCAGCGACAATATGAACACTGAAGCTTTCTTT
CASSDNMNTEAFF
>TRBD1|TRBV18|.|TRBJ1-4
TGTGCCAGCTCACCACCCACAGGGGCAAGGGAAAAACTGTTTTTT
CASSPPTGAREKLFF
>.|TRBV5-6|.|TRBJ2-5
TGTGCCAGCAGCTTGGTCGGCAGAATCCAAGAGACCCAGTACTTC
CASSLVGRIQETQYF
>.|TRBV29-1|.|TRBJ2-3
TGCAGCGTTGACCGGGACACCACAGATACGCAGTATTTT
CSVDRDTTDTQYF
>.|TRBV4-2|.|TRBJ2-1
TGTGCCAGCAGCCAAGATAGGGATTACAATGAGCAGTTCTTC
CASSQDRDYNEQFF
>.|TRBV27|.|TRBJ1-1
TGTGCCAGCAGTAACCCCAGCGGGCTAGAAGCTTTCTTT
CASSNPSGLEAFF
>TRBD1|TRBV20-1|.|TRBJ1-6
TGCAGTGCTAGAAAGGGGGCTGATAATTCACCCCTCCACTTT
CSARKGADNSPLHF
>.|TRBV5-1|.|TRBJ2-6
TGCGCCAGCAGCCACCGGGACTCGCGCTCTGGGGCCAACGTCCTGACTTTC
CASSHRDSRSGANVLTF
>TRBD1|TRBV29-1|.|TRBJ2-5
TGCAGCGTTGAACCCATGGACAGGGCGCAAGAGACCCAGTACTTC
CSVEPMDRAQETQYF
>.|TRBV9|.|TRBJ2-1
TGTGCCAGCAGCGTAGCCTTCGGCAGTCCCAATGAGCAGTTCTTC
CASSVAFGSPNEQFF
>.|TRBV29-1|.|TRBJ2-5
TGCAGCGTAGTTTACTTACAGGGTTTCAAGGCGGAGACCCAGTACTTC
CSVVYLQGFKAETQYF
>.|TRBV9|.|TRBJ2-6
TGTGCCAGCAGCGTGATGGGTGCCTCTGGGGCCAACGTCCTGACTTTC
CASSVMGASGANVLTF
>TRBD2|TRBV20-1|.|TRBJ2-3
TGCAGTGCTAGACCTCTTAGGGCCCCTAGCGGGGCAGATACGCAGTATTTT
CSARPLRAPSGADTQYF
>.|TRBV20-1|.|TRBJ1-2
TGCAGTGCTCCAGGGATCTATGGCTACACCTTC
CSAPGIYGYTF
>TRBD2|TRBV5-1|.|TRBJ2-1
TGCGCCAGCAGCTTGGTATCCGGGACTAGCATGTATGAGCAGTTCTTC
CASSLVSGTSMYEQFF
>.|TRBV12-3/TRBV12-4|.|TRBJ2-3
TGTGCCAGCAGTTTAGTTCTGGGTATGAGCACAGATACGCAGTATTTT
CASSLVLGMSTDTQYF
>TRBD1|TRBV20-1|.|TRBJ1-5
TGCAGTGCTATACACTCCCGGGACAGGCGGTATGGTCAGCCCCAGCATTTT
CSAIHSRDRRYGQPQHF